These T cell receptor beta chains were read from a single sample in a study of cytomegalovirus exposure and HLA in healthy donors. Data came from immunoSEQ multiplex PCR; TCRdb stores just in-frame clones and leaves some out. The repertoire holds about 110,000 clones, with approximately 72% as singletons. Sample: PBMCs. These receptors all come from a man aged 25-45 years in good health and CMV-seronegative. The CDR3 runs from the conserved cysteine through the conserved F or W. D genes are given only for firm matches. Not every row has a clone size; where given, it reads once, few, many or a size class.

D gene: TRBD1; clone size: NA; J gene: TRBJ1-2; V gene: TRBV13; CDR3 DNA: TGTGCCAGCAGCTCTGGACAGGATAACTATGGCTACACCTTC; CDR3 protein: CASSSGQDNYGYTF
D gene: TRBD2; clone size: NA; J gene: TRBJ2-5; V gene: TRBV9; CDR3 DNA: TGTGCCAGCAGCCGACTAGCGGGGGGCCGGGAGACCCAGTACTTC; CDR3 protein: CASSRLAGGRETQYF
D gene: NA; clone size: few; J gene: TRBJ2-3; V gene: TRBV7-7; CDR3 DNA: TGTGCTAGCAGCTTGGGGGCAGGCCTTAGCACAGATACGCAGTATTTT; CDR3 protein: CASSLGAGLSTDTQYF
D gene: TRBD2; clone size: once; J gene: TRBJ2-7; V gene: TRBV30; CDR3 DNA: TGTGCCTGGAGTGTACGGGGGGTCTCCTACGAGCAGTACTTC; CDR3 protein: CAWSVRGVSYEQYF
D gene: NA; clone size: NA; J gene: TRBJ1-2; V gene: TRBV19; CDR3 DNA: TGTGCCAGTATGCGGGACGGTCTGTATGGCTACACCTTC; CDR3 protein: CASMRDGLYGYTF
D gene: TRBD2; clone size: NA; J gene: TRBJ2-5; V gene: TRBV7-2; CDR3 DNA: TGTGCCAGCAGCTTATCTGTGAGCGGGGGGGTTTCAAAGACCCAGTACTTC; CDR3 protein: CASSLSVSGGVSKTQYF
D gene: TRBD1; clone size: few; J gene: TRBJ1-4; V gene: TRBV6-1; CDR3 DNA: TGTGCCAGCAGTCGGACAGGGGAAAAACTGTTTTTT; CDR3 protein: CASSRTGEKLFF
D gene: NA; clone size: NA; J gene: TRBJ2-4; V gene: TRBV19; CDR3 DNA: TGTGCCAGTAGTTTCTTGTTGGCCCTAGCCAAAAACATTCAGTACTTC; CDR3 protein: CASSFLLALAKNIQYF
D gene: NA; clone size: NA; J gene: TRBJ1-1; V gene: TRBV5-4; CDR3 DNA: TGTGCCAGCAGCTTGGACCAGGGCAGGGGGAACACTGAAGCTTTCTTT; CDR3 protein: CASSLDQGRGNTEAFF
D gene: NA; clone size: NA; J gene: TRBJ1-5; V gene: TRBV7-2; CDR3 DNA: TGTGCCAGCAGCCGGAGTAGCAATCAGCCCCAGCATTTT; CDR3 protein: CASSRSSNQPQHF
D gene: NA; clone size: NA; J gene: TRBJ2-7; V gene: TRBV7-9; CDR3 DNA: TGTGCCAGCACCCTAGATACCCCCTACGAGCAGTACTTC; CDR3 protein: CASTLDTPYEQYF
D gene: TRBD1; clone size: NA; J gene: TRBJ2-1; V gene: TRBV6-5; CDR3 DNA: TGTGCCAGCAGTTGGGACAGGGGGCTCAATGAGCAGTTCTTC; CDR3 protein: CASSWDRGLNEQFF
D gene: TRBD1; clone size: few; J gene: TRBJ1-6; V gene: TRBV25-1; CDR3 DNA: TGTGCCAGCAGACAGGGGGCATCTTCACCCCTCCACTTT; CDR3 protein: CASRQGASSPLHF
D gene: TRBD2; clone size: NA; J gene: TRBJ2-2; V gene: TRBV25-1; CDR3 DNA: TGTGCCAGCAGTGAGGGGGGACTAGCGGGAAGGACCGGGGAGCTGTTTTTT; CDR3 protein: CASSEGGLAGRTGELFF
D gene: NA; clone size: NA; J gene: TRBJ1-1; V gene: TRBV19; CDR3 DNA: TGTGCCAGTAGTATAACGGGGAGGACTGAAGCTTTCTTT; CDR3 protein: CASSITGRTEAFF
D gene: TRBD1; clone size: NA; J gene: TRBJ1-4; V gene: TRBV9; CDR3 DNA: TGTGCCAGCAGCGGACAGACAGGGATGGGTGAAAAACTGTTTTTT; CDR3 protein: CASSGQTGMGEKLFF
D gene: NA; clone size: NA; J gene: TRBJ2-3; V gene: TRBV19; CDR3 DNA: TGTGCCAGTAGTTTGACGGGGGTGAGCACAGATACGCAGTATTTT; CDR3 protein: CASSLTGVSTDTQYF
D gene: TRBD1; clone size: few; J gene: TRBJ1-1; V gene: TRBV11-2; CDR3 DNA: TGTGCCAGCAGCCTAGACAGGGTTCGGGACACTGAAGCTTTCTTT; CDR3 protein: CASSLDRVRDTEAFF
D gene: NA; clone size: NA; J gene: TRBJ2-7; V gene: TRBV29-1; CDR3 DNA: TGCAGCGTATCCGAAGGACAGCCCTACGAGCAGTACTTC; CDR3 protein: CSVSEGQPYEQYF
D gene: TRBD1; clone size: NA; J gene: TRBJ2-7; V gene: TRBV7-9; CDR3 DNA: TGTGCTAGCAGCAACCAGGGACAGGGAGGCGACGAGCAGTACTTC; CDR3 protein: CASSNQGQGGDEQYF
D gene: TRBD2; clone size: NA; J gene: TRBJ2-7; V gene: TRBV29-1; CDR3 DNA: TGCAGCGGCATACTAGCGGGAGACCTCTACGAGCAGTACTTC; CDR3 protein: CSGILAGDLYEQYF
D gene: NA; clone size: NA; J gene: TRBJ1-5; V gene: TRBV5-6; CDR3 DNA: TGTGCCAGCAGCTTGACAGGACGGAATCAGCCCCAGCATTTT; CDR3 protein: CASSLTGRNQPQHF
D gene: TRBD2; clone size: NA; J gene: TRBJ2-5; V gene: TRBV7-9; CDR3 DNA: TGTGCCACCAGACTAGCGGGGGGCGGAGAGACCCAGTACTTC; CDR3 protein: CATRLAGGGETQYF
D gene: TRBD1; clone size: NA; J gene: TRBJ2-7; V gene: TRBV27; CDR3 DNA: TGTGCCAGCAGTTTCCGGGACAGATTCTACGAGCAGTACTTC; CDR3 protein: CASSFRDRFYEQYF
D gene: NA; clone size: NA; J gene: TRBJ2-3; V gene: TRBV5-6; CDR3 DNA: TGTGCCAGCACCATAGGGTGGGGGCTGGGTGAAGATACGCAGTATTTT; CDR3 protein: CASTIGWGLGEDTQYF
D gene: NA; clone size: NA; J gene: TRBJ2-2; V gene: TRBV2; CDR3 DNA: TGTGCCAGCAGCCGGGTCTACAACACCGGGGAGCTGTTTTTT; CDR3 protein: CASSRVYNTGELFF
D gene: NA; clone size: NA; J gene: TRBJ2-7; V gene: TRBV4-3; CDR3 DNA: TGCGCCAGCAGCCAAGATAAAAGCCCAGGGTTCCACGAGCAGTACTTC; CDR3 protein: CASSQDKSPGFHEQYF
D gene: TRBD1; clone size: few; J gene: TRBJ1-2; V gene: TRBV29-1; CDR3 DNA: TGCAGCGTATGGGACAGCTCGAATTGGACCTTC; CDR3 protein: CSVWDSSNWTF
D gene: NA; clone size: few; J gene: TRBJ2-5; V gene: TRBV9; CDR3 DNA: TGTGCCAGCAGCCCACAGATGTACCAAGAGACCCAGTACTTC; CDR3 protein: CASSPQMYQETQYF
D gene: TRBD2; clone size: NA; J gene: TRBJ2-3; V gene: TRBV4-2; CDR3 DNA: TGTGCCAGCAGCCAAGTTAGCGGGGGGTCAACTAGCACAGATACGCAGTATTTT; CDR3 protein: CASSQVSGGSTSTDTQYF
D gene: NA; clone size: NA; J gene: TRBJ2-1; V gene: TRBV18; CDR3 DNA: TGTGCCAGCTCGTCGCGGCAGGGGAACAATGAGCAGTTCTTC; CDR3 protein: CASSSRQGNNEQFF
D gene: TRBD2; clone size: NA; J gene: TRBJ2-2; V gene: TRBV6-4; CDR3 DNA: TGTGCCAGCAGTGAAGTAGCGGGAGCGAACACCGGGGAGCTGTTTTTT; CDR3 protein: CASSEVAGANTGELFF
D gene: NA; clone size: NA; J gene: TRBJ2-3; V gene: TRBV9; CDR3 DNA: TGTGCCAGCAGCGTAGACGGGAACACAGATACGCAGTATTTT; CDR3 protein: CASSVDGNTDTQYF
D gene: NA; clone size: NA; J gene: TRBJ1-2; V gene: TRBV5-6; CDR3 DNA: TGTGCCAGCAGCTTGATCACGGACTATGGCTACACCTTC; CDR3 protein: CASSLITDYGYTF
D gene: NA; clone size: NA; J gene: TRBJ2-3; V gene: TRBV30; CDR3 DNA: TGTGCCTGGAGTGAACGTCAGGATACGCAGTATTTT; CDR3 protein: CAWSERQDTQYF
D gene: TRBD1; clone size: NA; J gene: TRBJ2-7; V gene: TRBV10-3; CDR3 DNA: TGTGCCATCGGACCGGGACAGGGGACCGAGCAGTACTTC; CDR3 protein: CAIGPGQGTEQYF
D gene: TRBD2; clone size: NA; J gene: TRBJ2-6; V gene: TRBV25-1; CDR3 DNA: TGTGCCAGCATAATGGGCGGGAGTCCCTCTGGGGCCAACGTCCTGACTTTC; CDR3 protein: CASIMGGSPSGANVLTF
D gene: TRBD1; clone size: NA; J gene: TRBJ2-7; V gene: TRBV28; CDR3 DNA: TGTGCCAGCACTCAAAGTCCAGGGGGCGTCTCCTACGAGCAGTACTTC; CDR3 protein: CASTQSPGGVSYEQYF
D gene: TRBD1; clone size: NA; J gene: TRBJ2-7; V gene: TRBV4-1; CDR3 DNA: TGCGCCAGCAGCCAAGATAGGGACAGACCCTACGAGCAGTACTTC; CDR3 protein: CASSQDRDRPYEQYF
D gene: TRBD2; clone size: NA; J gene: TRBJ2-3; V gene: TRBV19; CDR3 DNA: TGTGCCAGTAGTTACTTAGCGGGGGGGCTCGTGGATACGCAGTATTTT; CDR3 protein: CASSYLAGGLVDTQYF